A selection of T cell receptor beta chains follows, all from one sample in a study of cytotoxic CD8 clonotypes in ibrutinib-treated CLL. Data came from immunoSEQ multiplex PCR; TCRdb stores just in-frame clones and leaves some out. The data contain roughly 150,000 clones, 75% to 80% of them singletons. The starting material was PBMCs, obtained after 24 months of ibrutinib treatment. The receptors derive from a human donor with chronic lymphocytic leukemia. Each CDR3 is given with its conserved first and last residue.

v_call: TRBV6-4
cdr3_aa: CASSAGTRAHGVRPQHF

v_call: TRBV11-1
cdr3_aa: CASSLGQGASNEQFF

v_call: TRBV29-1
cdr3_aa: CSALDTRRPYGYTF

v_call: TRBV18
cdr3_aa: CASSPTTSGGQGTQYF

v_call: TRBV6-6
cdr3_aa: CASSKDWGTQYF

v_call: TRBV9
cdr3_aa: CASSPGWNEQFF

v_call: TRBV7-2
cdr3_aa: CASSLQTRFQETQYF

v_call: TRBV5-1
cdr3_aa: CASSPGLAGETDTQYF

v_call: TRBV5-1
cdr3_aa: CASSLVVGPNTEAFF

v_call: TRBV28
cdr3_aa: CASSTGQYGYTF

v_call: TRBV4-3
cdr3_aa: CASSQEPSGATDTQYF

v_call: TRBV2
cdr3_aa: CASRKETFPGEEQYF

v_call: TRBV28
cdr3_aa: CASSLMGAGFNIQYF

v_call: TRBV7-9
cdr3_aa: CASSLQDRGLGSDEQYF

v_call: TRBV19
cdr3_aa: CASSSSGVDAQYF

v_call: TRBV18
cdr3_aa: CASSPTGGAFTDTQYF

v_call: TRBV28
cdr3_aa: CASTWGGSNQPQHF

v_call: TRBV7-3
cdr3_aa: CASSLTGQDTDTQYF

v_call: TRBV28
cdr3_aa: CASSSPWGLASTDTQYF

v_call: TRBV7-2
cdr3_aa: CASRGDSREQYF

v_call: TRBV9
cdr3_aa: CASSVDPTGNTIYF

v_call: TRBV7-3
cdr3_aa: CASSARALNTGELFF

v_call: TRBV5-1
cdr3_aa: CASSLFATNEKLFF

v_call: TRBV28
cdr3_aa: CASTQGGSANEKLFF

v_call: TRBV28
cdr3_aa: CASTYGGRSNTEAFF

v_call: TRBV10-3
cdr3_aa: CAISGDPNQPQHF

v_call: TRBV5-1
cdr3_aa: CASRVGQAETYEQYF

v_call: TRBV7-9
cdr3_aa: CASSPQGTPDTQYF

v_call: TRBV7-3
cdr3_aa: CASSQGGPNTGELFF

v_call: TRBV7-9
cdr3_aa: CASSLGTLFEKLFF

v_call: TRBV19
cdr3_aa: CASSGGVGLAEAFF

v_call: TRBV28
cdr3_aa: CASSSQGRAEQFF

v_call: TRBV5-1
cdr3_aa: CASSPQGTDYEQYF

v_call: TRBV6-6
cdr3_aa: CASSQPPGLSIYEQFF

v_call: TRBV18
cdr3_aa: CASSPGGNTIYF

v_call: TRBV5-1
cdr3_aa: CASSLGAGVDAGEQFF

v_call: TRBV5-8
cdr3_aa: CASSLLPADNSPLHF

v_call: TRBV5-1
cdr3_aa: CASSFGPDTQYF

v_call: TRBV10-3
cdr3_aa: CAISDPGGGTQYF

v_call: TRBV6-1
cdr3_aa: CASTGTGEVDTQYF

v_call: TRBV11-1
cdr3_aa: CASSLAGAGTDTQYF

v_call: TRBV11-1
cdr3_aa: CASTPYFGNEQFF

v_call: TRBV6-6
cdr3_aa: CASRGGTENTEAFF

v_call: TRBV11-1
cdr3_aa: CASSLPGGTDTQYF

v_call: TRBV5-5
cdr3_aa: CASSLGAGLGYTF

v_call: TRBV6-5
cdr3_aa: CASDRGAGTGELFF

v_call: TRBV7-2
cdr3_aa: CASSWEVVGNTEAFF

v_call: TRBV28
cdr3_aa: CASSFLGAGANVLTF

v_call: TRBV19
cdr3_aa: CASSRFGLSSYEQYF

v_call: TRBV28
cdr3_aa: CASPPLGLAGGGDTQYF

v_call: TRBV7-3
cdr3_aa: CASSLWDLGTQYF

v_call: TRBV30
cdr3_aa: CASTDNIYEQYF

v_call: TRBV27
cdr3_aa: CASTTGETGSPLHF

v_call: TRBV4-3
cdr3_aa: CASSQLGTPAYEQYF

v_call: TRBV7-2
cdr3_aa: CASSLVRGKSSYNEQFF